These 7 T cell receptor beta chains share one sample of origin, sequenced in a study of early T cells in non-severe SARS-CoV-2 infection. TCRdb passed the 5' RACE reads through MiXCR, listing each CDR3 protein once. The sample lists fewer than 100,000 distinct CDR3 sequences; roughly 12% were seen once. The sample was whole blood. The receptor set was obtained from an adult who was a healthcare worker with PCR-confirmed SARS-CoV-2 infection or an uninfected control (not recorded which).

DNA for the CDR3: TGTGCCTGGAACGGTAACCAAAACATTCAGTACTTC. Its translation: CAWNGNQNIQYF. This chain joins TRBV30 and TRBJ2-4, with D unclear. V was clipped by 4 bases and J by 5 bases, with 9 bases between them. The germline CDR1 and CDR2 sequences are GTSNPN and SVGIG (reference sequence). The CDR3 loop spans 12 amino acids.

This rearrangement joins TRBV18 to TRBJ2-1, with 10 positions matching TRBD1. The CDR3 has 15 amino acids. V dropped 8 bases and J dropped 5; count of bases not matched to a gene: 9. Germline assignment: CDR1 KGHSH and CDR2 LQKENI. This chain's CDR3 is CASRTGTGADNEQFF. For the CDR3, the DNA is TGTGCCAGCCGAACCGGGACAGGGGCCGACAATGAGCAGTTCTTC.

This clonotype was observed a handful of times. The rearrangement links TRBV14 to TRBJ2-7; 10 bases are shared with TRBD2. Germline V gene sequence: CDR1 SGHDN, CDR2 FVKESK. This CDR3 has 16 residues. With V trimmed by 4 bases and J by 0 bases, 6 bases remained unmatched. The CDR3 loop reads CASSPPGLATSYEQYF. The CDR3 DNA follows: TGTGCCAGCAGCCCCCCGGGACTAGCGACCTCCTACGAGCAGTACTTC. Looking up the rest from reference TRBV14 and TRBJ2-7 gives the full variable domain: EAGVTQFPSHSVIEKGQTVTLRCDPISGHDNLYWYRRVMGKEIKFLLHFVKESKQDESGMPNNRFLAERTGGTYSTLKVQPAELEDSGVYFCASSPPGLATSYEQYFGPGTRLTVT.

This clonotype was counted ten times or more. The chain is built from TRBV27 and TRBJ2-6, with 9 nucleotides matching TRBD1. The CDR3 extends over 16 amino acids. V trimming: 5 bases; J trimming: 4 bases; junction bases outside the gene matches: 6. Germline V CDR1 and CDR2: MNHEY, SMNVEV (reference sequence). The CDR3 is CASSPGTGIGANVLTF. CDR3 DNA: TGTGCCAGCAGTCCCGGGACAGGGATCGGGGCCAACGTCCTGACTTTC.

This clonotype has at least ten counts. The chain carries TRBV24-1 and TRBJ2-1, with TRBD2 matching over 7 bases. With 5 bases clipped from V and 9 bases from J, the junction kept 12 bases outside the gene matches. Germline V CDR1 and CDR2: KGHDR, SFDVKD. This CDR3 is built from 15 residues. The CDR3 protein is CATSGTKLAWGEQFF. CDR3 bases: TGTGCCACCAGTGGGACTAAACTAGCGTGGGGTGAGCAGTTCTTC.

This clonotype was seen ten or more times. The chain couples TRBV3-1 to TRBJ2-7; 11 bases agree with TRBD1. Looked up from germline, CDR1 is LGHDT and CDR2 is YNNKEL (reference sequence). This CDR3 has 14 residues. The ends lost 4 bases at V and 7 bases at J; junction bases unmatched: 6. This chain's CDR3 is CASSPGQGVKEQYF. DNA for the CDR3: TGTGCCAGCAGCCCGGGACAGGGGGTCAAGGAGCAGTACTTC.

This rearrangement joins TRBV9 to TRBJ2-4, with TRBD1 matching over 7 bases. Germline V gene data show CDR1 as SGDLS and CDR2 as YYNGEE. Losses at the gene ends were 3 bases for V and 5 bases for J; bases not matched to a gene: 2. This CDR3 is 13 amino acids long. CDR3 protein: CASSEGQENIQYF. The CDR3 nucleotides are TGTGCCAGCAGCGAAGGACAGGAAAACATTCAGTACTTC.